This TCR beta chain was retrieved from a study of shared clonotypes between healthy human individuals. At the level of the study: Donors had three CD4 naive, three CD4 memory, two CD8 naive and one CD8 memory plate apiece.

TCRdb keeps only in-frame clones here, not all; method: immunoSEQ multiplex PCR. This table has some 360,000 clones, 73% appearing once. This clone was found once. Its antigen is as yet unknown. Overall study findings and caveats: Some clonotypes were shared by all four sorted-subset donors, while others were not shared. The non-shared ones had lower generation probabilities than the shared ones. A generally larger estimated richness was seen in naive subsets than in memory subsets.

The clonotype comes from a man aged 25-45 years in good health. Sequenced material: memory CD4+ T cells sorted from blood. The subset here: CD45RA-negative fraction.

The CDR3, as DNA: TGTGCCAGCAGCCGGGACAGGGTATTTGGCGATGAGCAGTTCTTC. Amino acid sequence: CASSRDRVFGDEQFF. The genes are TRBV2 and TRBJ2-1; 9 positions agree with TRBD1. The CDR3 spans 15 residues. Germline values: CDR1 SNHLY, CDR2 FYNNEI. The trim removed 6 bases at V and 8 bases at J, leaving 11 bases unmatched.